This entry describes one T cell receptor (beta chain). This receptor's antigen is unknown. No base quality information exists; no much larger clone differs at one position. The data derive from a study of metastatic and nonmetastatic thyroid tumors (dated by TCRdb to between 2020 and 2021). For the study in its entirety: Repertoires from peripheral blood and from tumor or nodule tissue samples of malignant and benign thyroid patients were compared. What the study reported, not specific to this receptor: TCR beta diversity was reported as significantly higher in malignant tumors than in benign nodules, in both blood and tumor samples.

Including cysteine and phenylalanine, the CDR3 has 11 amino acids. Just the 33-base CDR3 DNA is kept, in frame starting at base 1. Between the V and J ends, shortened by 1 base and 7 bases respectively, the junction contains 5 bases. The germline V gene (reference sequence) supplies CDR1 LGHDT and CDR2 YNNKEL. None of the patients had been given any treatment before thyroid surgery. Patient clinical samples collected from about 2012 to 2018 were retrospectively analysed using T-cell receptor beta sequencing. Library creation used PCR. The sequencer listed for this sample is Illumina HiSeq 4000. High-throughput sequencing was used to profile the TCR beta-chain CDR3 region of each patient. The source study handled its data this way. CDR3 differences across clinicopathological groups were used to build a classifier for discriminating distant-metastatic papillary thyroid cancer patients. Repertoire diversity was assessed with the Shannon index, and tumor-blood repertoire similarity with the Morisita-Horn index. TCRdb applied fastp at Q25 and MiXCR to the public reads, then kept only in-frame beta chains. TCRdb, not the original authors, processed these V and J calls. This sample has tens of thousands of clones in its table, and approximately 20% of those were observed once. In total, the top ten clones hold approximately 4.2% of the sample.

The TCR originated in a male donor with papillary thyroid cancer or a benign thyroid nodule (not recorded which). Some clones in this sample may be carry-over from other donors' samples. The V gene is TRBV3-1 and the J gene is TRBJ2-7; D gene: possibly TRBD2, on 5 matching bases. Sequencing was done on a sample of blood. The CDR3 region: CASSQGGEQYF. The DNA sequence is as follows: TGTGCCAGCAGCCAAGGCGGGGAGCAGTACTTC.